The clone carrying this T cell receptor (beta chain) was seen repeatedly, ten times or more. This CDR3 is built from 14 residues. V gave up 2 bases and J gave up 1 base, with 8 bases separating them. Germline CDR1 is SGHVS and CDR2 is FQNEAQ. The data originate from a study of T cell repertoires in cytomegalovirus infection. MiXCR was run by TCRdb on the reads, yielding one entry per CDR3 protein. The table records over 250,000 distinct CDR3 sequences, roughly a quarter of them present only once. The rearrangement uses TRBV7-8 and TRBJ1-1; maybe TRBD1 (5 bases). Sequenced material: PBMCs. This TCR derives from a human donor in good health (CMV status not recorded). Some clones in this sample may be carry-over from other donors' samples. CDR3 coding DNA: TGTGCCAGCAGCTTAAGACAGAGGAACACTGAAGCTTTCTTT. This gives the protein CASSLRQRNTEAFF.